These 15 T cell receptor beta chains were all obtained from the same sample, sequenced in a study of control samples from healthy donors and cancer patients. Profiling relied on immunoSEQ multiplex PCR, and the TCRdb table lists in-frame clones only, not all of them. The sample lists 150,000 to 200,000 clones, more than 85% occurring once. The sequencing input was blood. Receptor source: a woman aged 40 to 50 in good health.

The V gene is TRBV19, the J gene TRBJ2-7, with D possibly matching TRBD2 (5 bases). CDR3 length: 13 residues. The V and J ends lost 3 bases and 12 bases respectively, with 18 bases between them. Germline V lookup: CDR1 LNHDA, CDR2 SQIVND (reference sequence). The CDR3 protein is CASSINREGPMYF. CDR3 nucleotides: TGTGCCAGTAGTATTAATCGTGAGGGTCCAATGTACTTC.

The chain couples TRBV4-1 to TRBJ1-2; 7 positions match TRBD1. The V gene's germline CDR1 is MGHRA and CDR2 YSYEKL. The CDR3 spans 15 residues. V lost 6 bases to trimming and J lost 4 bases; unmatched junction nucleotides: 11. CDR3 residues: CASRPLVGQPYGYTF. CDR3 DNA sequence: TGCGCCAGCAGGCCGTTAGTGGGACAGCCCTATGGCTACACCTTC.

This clone was counted between two and nine times. The chain recombines TRBV7-8 with TRBJ1-4, with a possible D match to TRBD1 (5 bases). Trimming shortened V by 5 bases and J by 8 bases, and 18 bases separated the two germline ends. Germline loops: CDR1 SGHVS, CDR2 FQNEAQ. The CDR3 has 15 residues. The CDR3 bases are TGTGCCAGCAGCCCCGAGCGAGGGGCAGTAGAAAAACTGTTTTTT. Its protein is CASSPERGAVEKLFF. Supplemented by reference TRBV7-8 and TRBJ1-4, the full variable domain reads GAGVSQSPRYKVAKRGQDVALRCDPISGHVSLFWYQQALGQGPEFLTYFQNEAQLDKSGLPSDRFFAERPEGSVSTLKIQRTQQEDSAVYLCASSPERGAVEKLFFGSGTQLSVL.

This clone was counted once. V usage is TRBV3-1 (or the pseudogene TRBV3-2) and J usage is TRBJ2-3; TRBD2 matches 8 bases. CDR3 length: 15 residues. Germline V gene data show CDR1 as LGHDT and CDR2 as YNNKEL (reference sequence). Trimming removed 0 bases from V and 7 bases from J; junction bases left unmatched: 6. The CDR3 bases are TGTGCCAGCAGCCAAGATCGGTCTAGCGGGCATACGCAGTATTTT. It is translated as CASSQDRSSGHTQYF.

The chain joins TRBV7-9 to TRBJ1-1, with D unresolved. CDR3 size: 12 residues. Germline V gives CDR1 SEHNR, CDR2 FQNEAQ (reference sequence). The germline V and J ends were trimmed by 1 base and 1 base, with 1 base remaining between them. In DNA form, the CDR3 reads TGTGCCAGCAGCTTAGAGAACACTGAAGCTTTCTTT. Protein sequence: CASSLENTEAFF.

This rearrangement joins TRBV6-5 to TRBJ1-1; D remains ambiguous. Trimming removed 5 bases from V and 3 bases from J, with 16 bases in between. Germline V gives CDR1 MNHEY, CDR2 SVGAGI. CDR3 size: 15 residues. The CDR3 loop is CASSTNTRVYTEAFF. CDR3 sequence (DNA): TGTGCCAGCAGTACTAATACCCGGGTCTACACTGAAGCTTTCTTT.

V usage is TRBV3-1 (or the pseudogene TRBV3-2) and J usage is TRBJ1-1; D gene uncertain. Per germline, CDR1 LGHDT and CDR2 YNNKEL (reference sequence). This CDR3 comprises 14 residues. V was pared by 3 bases and J by 4 bases, with 12 bases between. The CDR3 loop is CASSQAMGGTEAFF. The CDR3 DNA is TGTGCCAGCAGCCAGGCAATGGGAGGCACTGAAGCTTTCTTT.

The gene calls are TRBV5-1 and TRBJ1-4; D is perhaps TRBD1 (6 bases). This CDR3 is built from 14 residues. Germline CDR1 SGHRS, CDR2 YFSETQ. V lost 2 bases to trimming and J lost 3 bases, with 8 bases between them. This CDR3 reads CASSLTGPNEKLFF. The CDR3 nucleotides read TGCGCCAGCAGCTTAACAGGGCCTAATGAAAAACTGTTTTTT. Full variable domain (outside the CDR3, taken from reference TRBV5-1 and TRBJ1-4): KAGVTQTPRYLIKTRGQQVTLSCSPISGHRSVSWYQQTPGQGLQFLFEYFSETQRNKGNFPGRFSGRQFSNSRSEMNVSTLELGDSALYLCASSLTGPNEKLFFGSGTQLSVL.

The V call is TRBV11-2, the J call TRBJ1-1; D not certain. The CDR3 is 11 amino acids. Trimming removed 2 bases from V and 11 bases from J, with 9 bases in between. CDR1 and CDR2 from the germline V gene are SGHAT and FQNNGV. CDR3 coding DNA: TGTGCCAGCAGCTTACAAGGAGAGGCTTTCTTT. Amino acid sequence: CASSLQGEAFF.

The chain links TRBV6-5 to TRBJ1-1; perhaps TRBD1 as D (5 bases). Germline V gene data show CDR1 as MNHEY and CDR2 as SVGAGI. The V end lost 7 bases, the J end lost 2 bases, and 14 bases lay between the germline ends. This CDR3 comprises 14 residues. CDR3 amino acids: CASTPGGDNTEAFF. The CDR3 DNA reads as TGTGCCAGCACCCCCGGGGGGGATAACACTGAAGCTTTCTTT.

This clone was found a few times. The V call is TRBV6-6, the J call TRBJ2-7; no clear D. The V end lost 6 bases, the J end lost 0 bases, and 18 bases lay between the germline ends. Germline CDR1 reads MNHNY; CDR2 reads SVGAGI (reference sequence). The CDR3 runs 16 residues. Here the CDR3 reads CASRATSGTSSYEQYF. CDR3 in DNA: TGTGCCAGCAGAGCCACCTCAGGTACCAGCTCCTACGAGCAGTACTTC.

The J gene is TRBJ2-5, the V gene TRBV5-1; no clear D. CDR1 and CDR2 (germline): SGHRS, YFSETQ. V gave up 2 bases and J gave up 5 bases, with 13 bases separating them. This CDR3 spans 14 amino acids. CDR3 bases: TGCGCCAGCAGCTTCGGTAGGGTGGAGGAGACCCAGTACTTC. Residues: CASSFGRVEETQYF.

CDR3 sequence (DNA): TGCGCCAGCAGCACAGGGGAGAACACCGGGGAGCTGTTTTTT. This gives the protein CASSTGENTGELFF. The V gene is TRBV5-1, the J gene TRBJ2-2, with TRBD1 matching 7 bases. J was trimmed by 1 base and V by 4 bases; bases with no gene match: 1. From germline, CDR1 is SGHRS and CDR2 YFSETQ. The CDR3 length is 14 residues.

The V gene is TRBV10-1, the J gene TRBJ1-2; tentatively, D is TRBD1 (5 bases). With 4 bases removed from V and 4 bases from J, the gap between germline ends came to 10 bases. The CDR3 contains 13 residues. The germline CDR1 and CDR2 sequences are WNHNN and SYGVQD (reference sequence). CDR3 loop: CASSGPGTYGYTF. CDR3 sequence (DNA): TGCGCCAGCAGTGGCCCAGGGACCTATGGCTACACCTTC.

V is TRBV5-1 and J is TRBJ1-5, with a weak D call TRBD1 (6 bases). Trimming took off 0 bases at V and 2 bases at J, with 12 bases between the two ends. The CDR3 loop spans 16 amino acids. Germline assignment: CDR1 SGHRS and CDR2 YFSETQ. CDR3 bases: TGCGCCAGCAGCTTGGCACCCGGGGGCGGCAATCAGCCCCAGCATTTT. Translating it yields CASSLAPGGGNQPQHF.